The subject of this entry is one T cell receptor (beta chain). Trimming removed 5 bases at V and 8 bases at J, with 9 bases between. The germline CDR1 and CDR2 sequences are SNHLY and FYNNEI. The CDR3 sequence is 12 residues long. Per the original methods: Estimation of nucleated cell counts was performed using reference gene primer amplification. Some clones are missing from TCRdb's copy, which holds only in-frame ones; the method was immunoSEQ multiplex PCR. From that table come the V and J calls and clone size; the DNA was used to work out D and trimming. The sample comprises about 150,000 clones, around 85% of which are singletons, and about 29% rests with the top ten. The data are from a study of blood T cell repertoires in COVID-19. Overall study context: COVID-19 samples, acute and convalescent, were from the United States, Italy and Spain. Sources were T cells, B-cell-depleted T cells, or PBMCs; the material itself was cDNA or gDNA.

Sequences were obtained from peripheral blood. This receptor was obtained from a woman aged 55-69 years with acute or convalescent COVID-19. J is TRBJ1-4 and V is TRBV2; D unclear. The DNA of the CDR3 is TGTGCCAGCAGTCCTCTCCTAGAAAAACTGTTTTTT. Translated: CASSPLLEKLFF.